This T cell receptor beta chain was sequenced during a study of spatial heterogeneity in lung cancer. Study-wide results and limits: The appearance of ubiquitous expanded tumor TCRs in blood was greater at resection than follow-up.

The V end lost 5 bases, the J end lost 0 bases, and 13 bases lay between the germline ends. This CDR3 region has 15 residues. The time point here: sample taken at primary tumor resection. There were 70 to 80 donors, all of them untreated patients with early-stage non-small cell lung cancer. No cells were sorted before sequencing. The whole RNA sequenced was extracted from tumor, nontumor lung or frozen PBMC. This clonotype has ten or more counts. Its antigen remains unidentified. Unique molecular identifiers tagged every individual TCR cDNA molecule. TCRdb fed the 5' RACE reads into MiXCR, producing one record per CDR3 protein. The sample lists tens of thousands of distinct CDR3 sequences; about an eighth were seen once.

This TCR derives from a male donor with early-stage non-small cell lung cancer. This specimen consisted of PBMCs, obtained at surgery. This rearrangement joins TRBV12-3 or TRBV12-4 to TRBJ1-2; the D gene is possibly TRBD1 (5 bases). This CDR3 reads CASSPLTEANYGYTF. CDR3 bases: TGTGCCAGCAGTCCCCTGACAGAGGCTAACTATGGCTACACCTTC.